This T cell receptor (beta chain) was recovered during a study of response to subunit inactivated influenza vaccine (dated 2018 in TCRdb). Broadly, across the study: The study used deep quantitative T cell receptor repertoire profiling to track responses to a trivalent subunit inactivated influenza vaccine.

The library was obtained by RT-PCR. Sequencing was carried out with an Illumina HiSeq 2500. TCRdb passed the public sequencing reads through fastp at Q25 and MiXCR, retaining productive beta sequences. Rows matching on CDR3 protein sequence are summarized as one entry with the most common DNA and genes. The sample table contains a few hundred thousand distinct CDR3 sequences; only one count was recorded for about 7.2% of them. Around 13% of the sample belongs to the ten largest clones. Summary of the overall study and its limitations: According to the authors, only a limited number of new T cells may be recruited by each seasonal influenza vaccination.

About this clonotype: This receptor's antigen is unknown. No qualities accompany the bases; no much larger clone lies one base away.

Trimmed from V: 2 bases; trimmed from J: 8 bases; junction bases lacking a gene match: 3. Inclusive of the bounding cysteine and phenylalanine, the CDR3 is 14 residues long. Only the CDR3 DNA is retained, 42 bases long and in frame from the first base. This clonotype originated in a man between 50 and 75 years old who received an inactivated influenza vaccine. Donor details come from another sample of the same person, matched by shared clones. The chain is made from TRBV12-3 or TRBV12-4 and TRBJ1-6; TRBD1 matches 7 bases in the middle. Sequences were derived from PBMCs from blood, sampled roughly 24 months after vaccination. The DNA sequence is TGTGCCAGCAGTTTAATGGGGACAGATTCACCCCTCCACTTT. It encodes CASSLMGTDSPLHF.